This T cell receptor beta chain appears in the sequencing data of a study of cytomegalovirus exposure and HLA in healthy donors. PCR primers comprised 60 Vbeta and 13 Jbeta primers. Original processing notes: In a later analysis, some 10 million of 60 million to 80 million unique beta chains occurred in at least two donors. Clones were read by immunoSEQ multiplex PCR, and TCRdb kept only the in-frame ones, dropping some. V, J and clone size are those of that table, while D and trimming were read from the DNA. The sample has roughly 77,000 clones, around two thirds seen once. Note on this clone: Its specificity is not known.

Study-wide points: The study dropped some indistinguishable V segments, TRBV6-2 and TRBV6-3 among them. The authors assumed roughly uniform sequencing depth across donors for presence/absence analyses. Listed as cytomegalovirus-associated were approximately 160 TCR beta chains.

Germline V gives CDR1 SGHVS, CDR2 FNYEAQ. Trimming took 0 bases from V and 6 from J, leaving 6 bases between them. The CDR3 extends over 13 amino acids. V usage is TRBV7-6 and J usage is TRBJ2-4; D gene uncertain. Sequencing was carried out using PBMCs. This clonotype was sampled from a woman between 45 and 60 years old in good health and CMV-seropositive. CDR3 in DNA: TGTGCCAGCAGCTTAGCCCTTCGAAACATTCAGTACTTC. It codes for CASSLALRNIQYF. Full variable domain (missing parts from reference TRBV7-6 and TRBJ2-4): GAGVSQSPRYKVTKRGQDVALRCDPISGHVSLYWYRQALGQGPEFLTYFNYEAQQDKSGLPNDRFSAERPEGSISTLTIQRTEQRDSAMYRCASSLALRNIQYFGAGTRLSVL.